Listed below are T cell receptor beta chains from one sample, sequenced in a study of T-cell memory formation after mild COVID-19. TCRdb ran MiXCR on the 5' RACE reads and lists one entry per CDR3 protein. Of some 320,000 distinct CDR3 sequences listed, approximately 14% are singletons. The sample consisted of PBMCs or a T cell subset sorted from them (not recorded which). The source is a man aged 18 to 35 who had mild COVID-19 (a few samples of this study predate the infection). Cell type and time point are not known. The CDR3 runs from the conserved cysteine through the conserved F or W. The order of the fields is clone size, D gene, V gene, J gene, CDR3 DNA, CDR3 protein. D genes are given only for firm matches. The size field is filled for only some rows; it gives once, few, many or a size class.

many,.,TRBV7-9,TRBJ2-3,TGTGCCACCCGGGGGCGGGGAACTTTAGATACGCAGTATTTT,CATRGRGTLDTQYF
.,.,TRBV5-1,TRBJ2-5,TGCGCCAGCAGGCCTTCTGTTGGCCTCCAAGAGACCCAGTACTTC,CASRPSVGLQETQYF
.,TRBD1,TRBV6-5,TRBJ1-2,TGTGCCAGCAGGGACAGGGCTTGGGGCTACACCTTC,CASRDRAWGYTF
few,.,TRBV5-5,TRBJ2-5,TGTGCCAGCAGCCTGACCCCGGGAGAGACCCAGTACTTC,CASSLTPGETQYF
.,.,TRBV5-6,TRBJ2-4,TGTGCCAGCAGCCCCCATCACAGGGACGGAAACATTCAGTACTTC,CASSPHHRDGNIQYF
.,.,TRBV9,TRBJ1-6,TGTGCCAGCAGCGGGACGAGCTCCTATAATTCACCCCTCCACTTT,CASSGTSSYNSPLHF
few,.,TRBV11-1,TRBJ2-5,TGTGCCAGCAGCTTAGTCCTAGCCTCTCAAGAGACCCAGTACTTC,CASSLVLASQETQYF
.,TRBD2,TRBV29-1,TRBJ2-2,TGCAGCACTTCCGGGGGGGCGAACACCGGGGAGCTGTTTTTT,CSTSGGANTGELFF
few,TRBD1,TRBV24-1,TRBJ2-5,TGTGCCACCAGTGATTACACCCGGACAGGAAAAGAGACCCAGTACTTC,CATSDYTRTGKETQYF
few,.,TRBV7-9,TRBJ2-1,TGTGCCAGCAGCTTCGCCCCAGGGGTAAATGAGCAGTTCTTC,CASSFAPGVNEQFF
few,.,TRBV5-6,TRBJ1-2,TGTGCCAGCACCCAAAGTTTGGGGACCTATGGCTACACCTTC,CASTQSLGTYGYTF
.,.,TRBV9,TRBJ1-1,TGTGCCAGCAGCGTTATAATGAACACTGAAGCTTTCTTT,CASSVIMNTEAFF
few,TRBD1,TRBV7-9,TRBJ1-5,TGTGCCAGCAGCTTGGACAGGGAGGAAGGTCAGCCCCAGCATTTT,CASSLDREEGQPQHF
many,.,TRBV5-1,TRBJ2-3,TGTGCCAGCAGCTTGGTAGATACGCAGTATTTT,CASSLVDTQYF
.,.,TRBV19,TRBJ1-1,TGTGCCAGTAGTAGGGCAGACGAATCGAACACTGAAGCTTTCTTT,CASSRADESNTEAFF
few,TRBD2,TRBV7-8,TRBJ2-3,TGTGCCAGCAGCCGTGGGAGGGTGGGCACAGATACGCAGTATTTT,CASSRGRVGTDTQYF
.,TRBD2,TRBV5-1,TRBJ2-1,TGCGCCAGCAGCTTGGTACTAGCGGGGGCCAGCTCCTACAATGAGCAGTTCTTC,CASSLVLAGASSYNEQFF
few,.,TRBV7-9,TRBJ1-1,TGTGCCAGCAGCGATCGGGCTGAAGCTTTCTTT,CASSDRAEAFF
few,.,TRBV7-3,TRBJ2-2,TGTGCCAGCAGCTTAGGGTTTCAGGGGAACACCGGGGAGCTGTTTTTT,CASSLGFQGNTGELFF
.,TRBD1,TRBV19,TRBJ1-2,TGTGCCAGTAGTAAAGGCACAGGGGACTATGGCTACACCTTC,CASSKGTGDYGYTF
few,TRBD2,TRBV7-2,TRBJ2-2,TGTGCCAGCAGCTTGAATCGCGGGGGGGCTGGGTTGGACACCGGGGAGCTGTTTTTT,CASSLNRGGAGLDTGELFF
few,TRBD1,TRBV7-2,TRBJ1-6,TGTGCCAGCAGCTTAAGGGCCCCCTACCGGGACAGCTCCTATAATTCACCCCTCCACTTT,CASSLRAPYRDSSYNSPLHF
few,TRBD1,TRBV5-1,TRBJ1-1,TGCGCCAGCAGCTCACGGACAGGGGGCGTCACTGAAGCTTTCTTT,CASSSRTGGVTEAFF